The rows below give T cell receptor beta chains drawn from one sample of a study of cytomegalovirus exposure and HLA in healthy donors. The table came from immunoSEQ multiplex PCR; TCRdb's copy has only in-frame clones and leaves some out. The table has around 180,000 clones, less than 85% seen once. The sample taken for sequencing was PBMCs. Receptor source: a man in his forties in good health and CMV-seronegative. CDR3s include the opening cysteine and the closing phenylalanine or tryptophan. Clone size is shown for a subset of rows, as once, few, many or a class of expanded clone.

>TRBV19|TRBJ1-2|-
CASRDRGQDKYGYTF
>TRBV7-6|TRBJ2-7|-
CASSLTGHSYEQYF
>TRBV7-9|TRBJ2-7|-
CASSLEWGGFYEQYF
>TRBV12-5|TRBJ1-2|-
CASGLKGGDAGYGYTF
>TRBV29-1|TRBJ1-5|-
CSVQTGGNQPQHF
>TRBV27|TRBJ1-5|-
CASSLNRGPNQPQHF
>TRBV5-4|TRBJ2-1|-
CASSPRDKYNEQFF
>TRBV27|TRBJ2-7|-
CASRARQWTYEQYF
>TRBV7-3|TRBJ1-2|-
CASSPTPGFYGYTF
>TRBV9|TRBJ1-4|-
CASSPDSLNEKLFF
>TRBV6-1|TRBJ2-7|once
CASRAGLADFYEQYF
>TRBV15|TRBJ1-1|-
CATSRDQAGITEAFF
>TRBV6-5|TRBJ1-1|-
CASAIFGQKTEAFF
>TRBV27|TRBJ2-1|-
CASRPNRGRYNEQFF
>TRBV6-5|TRBJ1-5|-
CASSSGQGNQPQHF
>TRBV7-9|TRBJ1-2|-
CASSLVGGGVEGYTF
>TRBV9|TRBJ2-7|-
CASSVAPQGPGDEQYF
>TRBV7-2|TRBJ1-1|-
CASSLGGSTEAFF
>TRBV9|TRBJ2-7|once
CASSVWRERSEQYF
>TRBV16|TRBJ1-1|-
CASSQSWQGYEAFF
>TRBV9|TRBJ1-3|-
CASSVSGTASGNTIYF
>TRBV5-1|TRBJ2-2|-
CASSTLAGELFF
>TRBV7-3|TRBJ2-3|few
CASSLSGNRADTQYF
>TRBV30|TRBJ2-7|-
CAWGSYEQYF
>TRBV19|TRBJ1-4|-
CASTDRPNEKLFF
>TRBV27|TRBJ1-1|once
CASRLTPGNTEAFF
>TRBV6-5|TRBJ2-2|once
CASSYLHRGTGELFF
>TRBV6-5|TRBJ2-1|-
CASSYAGTSTYNEQFF
>TRBV6-1|TRBJ1-2|few
CASSETAVGGYGYTF
>TRBV7-2|TRBJ2-3|-
CASSLPGTSGEYTDTQYF
>TRBV7-9|TRBJ2-3|-
CASSSQSSTDTQYF
>TRBV27|TRBJ2-5|once
CASSRQGMGPETQYF
>TRBV6-6|TRBJ2-1|-
CASSNRDSYNEQFF
>TRBV6-5|-|-
CASSTGLALGEQYF
>TRBV7-2|TRBJ1-2|once
CASSLQLRSGYTF
>TRBV5-6|TRBJ1-1|few
CASSLKGGFGTEAFF
>TRBV27|-|-
CASSLRTGVTYEQYF
>TRBV30|TRBJ1-1|-
CAWSNENTRNTEAFF
>TRBV4-1|TRBJ2-3|-
CASSHSTDTQYF
>TRBV5-1|TRBJ2-5|few
CASSTGGRGIGETQYF
>TRBV2|TRBJ2-3|-
CASSEGEARGFPDTQYF
>TRBV2|TRBJ2-1|-
CASSRGQGGYNEQFF
>TRBV4-1|TRBJ2-2|-
CASSQDPGGPGELFF
>TRBV4-3|TRBJ2-3|few
CASSQEGQGGTDTQYF
>TRBV27|TRBJ2-1|-
CASSRLAGLNYNEQFF
>TRBV6-1|TRBJ2-3|-
CASSDSTSGVTQYF
>TRBV5-5|TRBJ1-4|-
CASSFSAQGVEKLFF
>TRBV30|TRBJ1-4|-
CASSLRDRDEKLFF
>TRBV5-1|TRBJ2-2|-
CASSLRSSGGGNTGELFF
>TRBV5-1|TRBJ1-4|-
CASSMRDSYNEKLFF
>TRBV7-3|TRBJ2-1|-
CASSLSAGVSFEQFF
>TRBV9|TRBJ1-5|-
CASSEGQGNQPQHF
>TRBV29-1|TRBJ2-5|-
CSGGQGRQETQYF
>TRBV18|TRBJ1-4|few
CASSPTPGQSNEKLFF
>TRBV5-1|TRBJ2-1|few
CASRAGVNEQFF
>TRBV5-1|TRBJ1-2|few
CASSFEGQVNYGYTF
>TRBV7-2|TRBJ1-2|-
CASNDRQANYGYTF
>TRBV5-1|TRBJ2-1|-
CASSLGSGSLYNEQFF
>TRBV13|TRBJ2-3|-
CASSSRRTSGAHTQYF
>TRBV7-9|TRBJ1-2|few
CASSLMGGKYGYTF